This T cell receptor (beta chain) was observed in a study of Graves' ophthalmopathy and Graves' hyperthyroidism. The germline V gene encodes CDR1 DFQATT and CDR2 SNEGSKA (reference sequence). Trimming removed 6 bases from V and 4 bases from J, with 10 bases in between. The CDR3 covers 11 residues. RNA transcripts yielded amplified TCR beta CDR3 regions. First-round RT-PCR with HTBI primers preceded a second-round multiplex PCR. TCRdb used MiXCR to reprocess the multiplex PCR reads, holding one entry per CDR3 protein. The sample holds approximately 210,000 distinct CDR3 sequences, around a fifth seen once. This clonotype was detected only once.

The TCR originated in a woman aged 50 to 65 with Graves' ophthalmopathy. Sequencing input: peripheral blood. This chain joins TRBV20-1 and TRBJ2-7; possibly TRBD1 for D (6 bases). The CDR3 DNA reads as TGCAGTGCCAGGGACAAATACGAGCAGTACTTC. Translation: CSARDKYEQYF.